One and the same sample provided the 4 T cell receptor beta chains below, sequenced in a study of shared clonotypes between healthy human individuals. Data came from immunoSEQ multiplex PCR; TCRdb stores just in-frame clones and leaves some out. There are more than 2,000,000 clones in the sample; roughly 93% occur only once, and about 0.41% lies in the top ten. Source material: naive CD4+ T cells from PBMCs. Documented subset: CD45RA+ positively selected. These receptors were taken from a man between 18 and 29 years old in good health. Some clones in this sample may be carry-over from other donors' samples.

The chain carries TRBV5-4 and TRBJ2-3; D not certain. Trimming cost V 2 bases and J 6 bases, with 19 bases left between them. Germline V gene sequence: CDR1 SGHNT, CDR2 YYREEE (reference sequence). The CDR3 loop spans 16 amino acids. In DNA form, the CDR3 reads TGTGCCAGCAGCTTTCCCGGGCCCGTAGCTGGGGATACGCAGTATTTT. Amino acids: CASSFPGPVAGDTQYF.

This clone was picked up one time. V gene TRBV30 combines with J gene TRBJ2-4; D unresolved. V lost 0 bases, J lost 0 bases, and 9 bases lay in between. Germline CDR1 GTSNPN, CDR2 SVGIG (reference sequence). This CDR3 has 15 amino acids. This chain's CDR3 is CAWSVPRLAKNIQYF. The CDR3 DNA reads as TGTGCCTGGAGTGTACCCAGGCTAGCCAAAAACATTCAGTACTTC.

V usage is TRBV28 and J usage is TRBJ2-7, with 8 nucleotides matching TRBD1. Germline V gene data show CDR1 as MDHEN and CDR2 as SYDVKM. The CDR3 consists of 15 residues. V lost 5 bases to trimming and J lost 5 bases; unmatched junction nucleotides: 11. CDR3 region: CASSQLLDRAHEQYF. The CDR3 DNA reads as TGTGCCAGCAGTCAGCTTCTGGACAGGGCCCACGAGCAGTACTTC.

The V call is TRBV6-5, the J call TRBJ2-2, with TRBD1 matching 7 bases. After removal of 6 bases from V and 2 bases from J, the junction contained 3 bases not matched to a gene. The germline gives CDR1 MNHEY, CDR2 SVGAGI. The CDR3 is made up of 14 amino acids. CDR3 amino acids: CASRRTGNTGELFF. In DNA, the CDR3 is TGTGCCAGCAGAAGGACAGGCAACACCGGGGAGCTGTTTTTT.